This entry is about one TCR beta chain. The target antigen is unknown. These data originate in a study of CD8 T cells in ankylosing spondylitis. 5'-RACE, quantitative and with molecular barcodes, yielded the TCR beta libraries. TCRdb recomputed calls from the 5' RACE reads with MiXCR, one row per CDR3 protein. The profile shows about 160,000 distinct CDR3 sequences, about 16% of them singletons. The study's findings and limits: Characteristic, it appeared, of ankylosing spondylitis blood was a TCR beta motif of roughly 8 highly homologous variants. Disease-linked clones had a CD8+ phenotype and relatively low frequency in peripheral blood.

This clonotype originated in a male donor with ankylosing spondylitis or in good health (not recorded which). The sequencing sample was made of blood, either unsorted or a sorted T cell fraction (not recorded which).

The CDR3 DNA follows: TGTGCCAGCAGACTAGCGGTTAGGGAGACCCAGTACTTC. Residues: CASRLAVRETQYF. The V call is TRBV28, the J call TRBJ2-5; 8 nucleotides match TRBD2. The CDR3 extends over 13 amino acids. V lost 6 bases and J lost 5; bases outside the gene matches: 5. CDR1 and CDR2 (germline): MDHEN, SYDVKM.